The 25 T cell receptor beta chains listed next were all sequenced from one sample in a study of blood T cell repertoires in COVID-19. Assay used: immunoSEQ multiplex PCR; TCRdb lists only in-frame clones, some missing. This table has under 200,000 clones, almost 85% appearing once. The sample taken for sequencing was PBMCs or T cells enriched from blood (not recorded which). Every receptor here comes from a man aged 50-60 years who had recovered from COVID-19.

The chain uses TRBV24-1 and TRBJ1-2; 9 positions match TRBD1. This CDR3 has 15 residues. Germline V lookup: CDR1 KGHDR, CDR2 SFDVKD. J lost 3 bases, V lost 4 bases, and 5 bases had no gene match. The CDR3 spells CATSDPRTGDYGYTF. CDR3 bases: TGTGCCACCAGTGACCCAAGGACAGGGGACTATGGCTACACCTTC.

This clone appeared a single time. CDR3 sequence reads: CASSADAGSSYEQYF. The CDR3 DNA sequence: TGTGCCAGCAGCGCAGACGCGGGAAGCTCCTACGAGCAGTACTTC. The chain couples TRBV11-3 to TRBJ2-7; tentative D call: TRBD2 (6 bases). The CDR3 consists of 15 residues. Germline V gene data show CDR1 as SGHNT and CDR2 as YENEEA. The V gene lost 5 bases and the J gene lost 0 bases, with 14 bases spanning the gap.

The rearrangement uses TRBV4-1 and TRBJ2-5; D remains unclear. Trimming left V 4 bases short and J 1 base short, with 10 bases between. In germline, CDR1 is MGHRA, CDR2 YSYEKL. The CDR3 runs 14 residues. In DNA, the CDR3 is TGCGCCAGCAGCCGCGTTGGTCTCCAAGAGACCCAGTACTTC. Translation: CASSRVGLQETQYF.

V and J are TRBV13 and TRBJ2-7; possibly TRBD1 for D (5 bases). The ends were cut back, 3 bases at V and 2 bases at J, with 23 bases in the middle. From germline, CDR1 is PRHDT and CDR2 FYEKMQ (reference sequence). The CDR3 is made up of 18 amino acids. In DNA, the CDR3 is TGTGCCAGCAGCTTTCGGCCCCCTATCAATCAGGGAACCTACGAGCAGTACTTC. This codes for CASSFRPPINQGTYEQYF. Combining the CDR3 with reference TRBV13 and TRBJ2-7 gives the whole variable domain AAGVIQSPRHLIKEKRETATLKCYPIPRHDTVYWYQQGPGQDPQFLISFYEKMQSDKGSIPDRFSAQQFSDYHSELNMSSLELGDSALYFCASSFRPPINQGTYEQYFGPGTRLTVT.

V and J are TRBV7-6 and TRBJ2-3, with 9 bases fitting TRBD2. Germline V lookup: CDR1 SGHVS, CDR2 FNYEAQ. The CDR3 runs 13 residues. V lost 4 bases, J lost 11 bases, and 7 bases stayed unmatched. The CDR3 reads CASSSDGLAQQYF. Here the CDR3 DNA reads TGTGCCAGCAGCTCCGATGGACTAGCGCAGCAGTATTTT.

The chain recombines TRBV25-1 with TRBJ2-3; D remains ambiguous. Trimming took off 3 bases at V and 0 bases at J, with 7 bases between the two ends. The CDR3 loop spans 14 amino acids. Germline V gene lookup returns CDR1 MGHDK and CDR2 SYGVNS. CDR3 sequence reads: CASSERASTDTQYF. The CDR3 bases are TGTGCCAGCAGTGAGCGAGCTAGCACAGATACGCAGTATTTT.

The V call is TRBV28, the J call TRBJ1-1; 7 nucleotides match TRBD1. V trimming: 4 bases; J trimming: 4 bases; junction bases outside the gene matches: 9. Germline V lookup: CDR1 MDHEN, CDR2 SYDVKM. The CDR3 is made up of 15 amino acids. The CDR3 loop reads CASSSPPRGVTEAFF. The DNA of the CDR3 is TGTGCCAGCAGTTCTCCCCCCAGGGGGGTCACTGAAGCTTTCTTT.

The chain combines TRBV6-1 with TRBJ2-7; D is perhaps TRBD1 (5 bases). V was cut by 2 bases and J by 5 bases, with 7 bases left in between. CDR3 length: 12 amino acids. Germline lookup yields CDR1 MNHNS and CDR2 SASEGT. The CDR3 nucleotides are TGTGCCAGCAGTGAACAGGGTGACGAGCAGTACTTC. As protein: CASSEQGDEQYF.

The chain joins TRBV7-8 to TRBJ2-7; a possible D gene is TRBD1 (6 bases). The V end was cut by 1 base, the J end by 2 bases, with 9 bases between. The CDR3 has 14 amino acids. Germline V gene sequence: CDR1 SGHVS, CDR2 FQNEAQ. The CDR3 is CASSLEAGAYEQYF. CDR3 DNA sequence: TGTGCCAGCAGCTTAGAGGCAGGGGCCTACGAGCAGTACTTC.

The CDR3 reads CASSIFSTGGSPLHF. The CDR3 DNA reads as TGTGCCAGCAGCATCTTCTCTACCGGAGGTTCACCCCTCCACTTT. V and J are TRBV6-5 and TRBJ1-6; D gene ambiguous. Germline V lookup: CDR1 MNHEY, CDR2 SVGAGI. This CDR3 spans 15 amino acids. The V end lost 6 bases, the J end lost 9 bases, and 18 bases lay between the germline ends.

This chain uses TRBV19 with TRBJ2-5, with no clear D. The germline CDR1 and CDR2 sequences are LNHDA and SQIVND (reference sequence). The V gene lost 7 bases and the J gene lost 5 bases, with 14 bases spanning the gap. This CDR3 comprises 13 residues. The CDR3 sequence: CASKVGNGETQYF. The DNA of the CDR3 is TGTGCCAGTAAGGTCGGTAACGGGGAGACCCAGTACTTC.

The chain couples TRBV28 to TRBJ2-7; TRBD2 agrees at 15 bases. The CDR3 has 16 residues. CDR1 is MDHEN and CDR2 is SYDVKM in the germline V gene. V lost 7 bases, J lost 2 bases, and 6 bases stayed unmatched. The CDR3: CASNSGTSGRTYEQYF. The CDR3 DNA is TGTGCCAGCAACTCCGGGACTAGCGGGAGGACCTACGAGCAGTACTTC.

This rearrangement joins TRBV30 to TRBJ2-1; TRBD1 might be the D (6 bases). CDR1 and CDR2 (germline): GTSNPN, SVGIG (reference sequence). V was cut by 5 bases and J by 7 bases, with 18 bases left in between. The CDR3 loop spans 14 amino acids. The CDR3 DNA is TGTGCCTGGCTGTGGGGCAGGGGCCGGAATGAGCAGTTCTTC. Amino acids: CAWLWGRGRNEQFF.

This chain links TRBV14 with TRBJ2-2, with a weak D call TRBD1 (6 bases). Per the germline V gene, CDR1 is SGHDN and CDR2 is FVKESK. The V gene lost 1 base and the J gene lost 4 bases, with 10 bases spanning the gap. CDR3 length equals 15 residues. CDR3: CASSQGQGRTGELFF. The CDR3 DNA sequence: TGTGCCAGCAGCCAAGGGCAGGGGCGCACCGGGGAGCTGTTTTTT.

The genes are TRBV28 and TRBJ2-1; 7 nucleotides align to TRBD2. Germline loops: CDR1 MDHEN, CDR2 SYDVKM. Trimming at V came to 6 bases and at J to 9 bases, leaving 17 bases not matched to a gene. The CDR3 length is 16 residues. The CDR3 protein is CASRDPRGGDGSEQFF. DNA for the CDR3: TGTGCCAGCAGAGACCCTAGGGGAGGGGACGGGAGTGAGCAGTTCTTC.

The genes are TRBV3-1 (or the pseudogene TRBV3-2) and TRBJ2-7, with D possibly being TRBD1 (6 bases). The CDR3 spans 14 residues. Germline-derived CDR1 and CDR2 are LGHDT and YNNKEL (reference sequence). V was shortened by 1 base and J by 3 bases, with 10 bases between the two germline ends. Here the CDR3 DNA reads TGTGCCAGCAGCCAAGTGGGGGACAACTACGAGCAGTACTTC. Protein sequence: CASSQVGDNYEQYF.

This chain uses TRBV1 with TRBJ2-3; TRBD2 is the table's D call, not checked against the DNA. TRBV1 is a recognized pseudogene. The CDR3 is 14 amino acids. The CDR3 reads CTSSPAGRTDTQYF. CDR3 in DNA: TGCACCAGCAGCCCCGCGGGTCGCACAGATACGCAGTATTTT.

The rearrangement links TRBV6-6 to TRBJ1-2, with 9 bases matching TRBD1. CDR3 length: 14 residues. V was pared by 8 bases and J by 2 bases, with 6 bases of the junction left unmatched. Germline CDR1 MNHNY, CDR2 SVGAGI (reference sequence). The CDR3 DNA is TGTGCCAGCGGTCCGGGACAGGGAAACTATGGCTACACCTTC. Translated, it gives CASGPGQGNYGYTF.

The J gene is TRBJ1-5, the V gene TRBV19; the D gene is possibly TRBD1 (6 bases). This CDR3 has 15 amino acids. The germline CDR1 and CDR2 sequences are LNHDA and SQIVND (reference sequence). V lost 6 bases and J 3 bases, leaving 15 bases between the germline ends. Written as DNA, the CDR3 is TGTGCCAGTAGCCTCGGACAGAGCCCCAATCAGCCCCAGCATTTT. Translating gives CASSLGQSPNQPQHF.

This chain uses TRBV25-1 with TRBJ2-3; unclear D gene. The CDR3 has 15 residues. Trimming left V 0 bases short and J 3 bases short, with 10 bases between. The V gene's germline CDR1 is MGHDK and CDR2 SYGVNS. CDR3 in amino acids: CASSEYISMTDTQYF. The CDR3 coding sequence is TGTGCCAGCAGTGAATATATATCTATGACAGATACGCAGTATTTT.

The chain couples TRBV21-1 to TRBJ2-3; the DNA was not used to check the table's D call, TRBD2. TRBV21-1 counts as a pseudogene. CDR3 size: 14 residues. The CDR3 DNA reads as TGTGCCAGCAGCAAGGGCGGGATCACAGATACGCAGTATTTT. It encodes CASSKGGITDTQYF.

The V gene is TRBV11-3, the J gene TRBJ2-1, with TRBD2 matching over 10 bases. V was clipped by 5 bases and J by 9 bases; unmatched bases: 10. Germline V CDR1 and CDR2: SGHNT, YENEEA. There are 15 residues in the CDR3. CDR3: CASSPERLAGSEQFF. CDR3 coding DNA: TGTGCCAGCAGCCCAGAAAGACTAGCGGGTAGTGAGCAGTTCTTC.

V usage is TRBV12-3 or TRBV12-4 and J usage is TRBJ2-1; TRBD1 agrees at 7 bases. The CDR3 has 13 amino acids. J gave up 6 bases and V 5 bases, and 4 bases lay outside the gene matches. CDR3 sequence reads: CASSQGQLNEQFF. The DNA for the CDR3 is TGTGCCAGCAGTCAGGGACAGCTCAATGAGCAGTTCTTC.

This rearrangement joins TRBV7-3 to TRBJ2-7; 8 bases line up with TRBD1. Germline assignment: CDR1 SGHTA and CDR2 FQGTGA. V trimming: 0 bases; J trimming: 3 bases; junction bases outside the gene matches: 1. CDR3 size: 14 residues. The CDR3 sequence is CASSLTGTGYEQYF. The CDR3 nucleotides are TGTGCCAGCAGCTTAACGGGGACAGGCTACGAGCAGTACTTC. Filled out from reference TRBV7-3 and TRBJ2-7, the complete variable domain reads GAGVSQTPSNKVTEKGKYVELRCDPISGHTALYWYRQSLGQGPEFLIYFQGTGAADDSGLPNDRFFAVRPEGSVSTLKIQRTERGDSAVYLCASSLTGTGYEQYFGPGTRLTVT.

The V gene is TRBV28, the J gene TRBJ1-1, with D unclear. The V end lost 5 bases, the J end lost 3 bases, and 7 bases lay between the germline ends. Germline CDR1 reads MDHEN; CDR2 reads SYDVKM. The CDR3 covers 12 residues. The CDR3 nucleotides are TGTGCCAGCAGTCTAACCCACACTGAAGCTTTCTTT. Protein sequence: CASSLTHTEAFF.